The rows below give T cell receptor beta chains drawn from one sample of a study of cytomegalovirus exposure and HLA in healthy donors. Assay: immunoSEQ multiplex PCR; the TCRdb copy retains only in-frame clones and omits some. Of roughly 140,000 clones listed, 78% are singletons. Sequencing was performed on PBMCs. The receptors were sampled from a female donor in good health and CMV-seronegative. The CDR3 runs from the conserved cysteine through the conserved F or W. The order of the fields is V gene, J gene, D gene, clone size, CDR3 DNA, CDR3 protein. A D gene is named only where the DNA matches it firmly. Rows give clone size only sometimes, using once, few, many, or a class for an expanded clone.

V: TRBV19
J: TRBJ1-3
D: NA
size: NA
DNA: TGTGCCAGTAGTATCAACGGTCTAACAGGCTCTGGAAACACCATATATTTT
CDR3: CASSINGLTGSGNTIYF

V: TRBV15
J: TRBJ2-1
D: TRBD2
size: few
DNA: TGTGCCACCAGCAGGGAAAGACCGGGAGGGCCTGAGGGGCAGTTCTTC
CDR3: CATSRERPGGPEGQFF

V: TRBV6-5
J: TRBJ2-5
D: NA
size: once
DNA: TGTGCCAGCAGGGCCTCGGGACTTTCAGAGACCCAGTACTTC
CDR3: CASRASGLSETQYF

V: TRBV20-1
J: TRBJ1-1
D: NA
size: NA
DNA: TGCAGTGTAAGGGGTGGAACTGAAGCTTTCTTT
CDR3: CSVRGGTEAFF

V: TRBV16
J: TRBJ2-1
D: NA
size: NA
DNA: TGTGCCAGCAGCCAATTAAGGGGTCGCAATGAGCAGTTCTTC
CDR3: CASSQLRGRNEQFF

V: TRBV7-9
J: TRBJ1-1
D: NA
size: NA
DNA: TGTGCCAGCAGCTTCGATTTACAGAAAGCTTTCTTT
CDR3: CASSFDLQKAFF

V: TRBV28
J: TRBJ1-1
D: NA
size: NA
DNA: TGTGCCAGCAGAAACCCCGGGGGATTCACTGAAGCTTTCTTT
CDR3: CASRNPGGFTEAFF

V: TRBV5-1
J: TRBJ1-6
D: NA
size: NA
DNA: TGCGCCAGCAGCTTGGGAGGGAACAATTCACCCCTCCACTTT
CDR3: CASSLGGNNSPLHF

V: TRBV5-1
J: TRBJ2-7
D: TRBD1
size: NA
DNA: TGCGCCAGCAGCTCGGGACAGAACTACGAGCAGTACTTC
CDR3: CASSSGQNYEQYF

V: TRBV5-1
J: TRBJ2-7
D: NA
size: once
DNA: TGCGCCAGCAGCTTGGCCGCGGGGCGTACCTACGAGCAGTACTTC
CDR3: CASSLAAGRTYEQYF

V: TRBV5-4
J: TRBJ2-2
D: TRBD2
size: few
DNA: TGTGCCAGCAGCTTTCTACTAGCGGGAGGGCTGGGAAACACCGGGGAGCTGTTTTTT
CDR3: CASSFLLAGGLGNTGELFF

V: TRBV6-1
J: TRBJ1-1
D: NA
size: NA
DNA: TGTGCCAGCCGTCGCGGGCAGATCATGAACACTGAAGCTTTCTTT
CDR3: CASRRGQIMNTEAFF

V: TRBV9
J: TRBJ2-1
D: NA
size: few
DNA: TGTGCCAGCAGCGGACCCGCGGGACCCTCCTACAATGAGCAGTTCTTC
CDR3: CASSGPAGPSYNEQFF

V: TRBV15
J: TRBJ1-2
D: TRBD1
size: NA
DNA: TGTGCCACCAGCAGACCCGGGACAGGGGTTGTCGGCTACACCTTC
CDR3: CATSRPGTGVVGYTF

V: TRBV6-5
J: TRBJ2-5
D: NA
size: NA
DNA: TGTGCCAGCAGACACCGGGGTTTTGGAGAGACCCAGTACTTC
CDR3: CASRHRGFGETQYF

V: TRBV27
J: TRBJ1-1
D: TRBD1
size: NA
DNA: TGTGCCAGCAGTTCTACAGGGGGCCCAGTTGAAGCTTTCTTT
CDR3: CASSSTGGPVEAFF

V: TRBV9
J: TRBJ2-1
D: TRBD2
size: NA
DNA: TGTGCCAGCAGCGTAGAGGCCCTTCTGAGCGGGGGCGCTGAGCAGTTCTTC
CDR3: CASSVEALLSGGAEQFF

V: TRBV28
J: TRBJ2-7
D: NA
size: NA
DNA: TGTGCCAGCAGCTACTCCAGGGTTGCCGTTTACGAGCAGTACTTC
CDR3: CASSYSRVAVYEQYF

V: TRBV9
J: TRBJ2-2
D: TRBD1
size: NA
DNA: TGTGCCAGCAGCGTAGATTGGGCAGGGGGAACCGGGGAGCTGTTTTTT
CDR3: CASSVDWAGGTGELFF

V: TRBV10-1
J: TRBJ2-1
D: NA
size: NA
DNA: TGCGCCAGCAGTGAGAACAGGGTCCTCTCCTACAATGAGCAGTTCTTC
CDR3: CASSENRVLSYNEQFF

V: TRBV5-6
J: TRBJ1-1
D: NA
size: few
DNA: TGTGCCAGCAGCTTGGTTGAGGGGGTCATTAACACTGAAGCTTTCTTT
CDR3: CASSLVEGVINTEAFF

V: TRBV5-5
J: TRBJ2-7
D: NA
size: NA
DNA: TGTGCCAGCAGCTTATCTGGAGTCTACGAGCAGTACTTC
CDR3: CASSLSGVYEQYF

V: TRBV11-2
J: TRBJ2-1
D: NA
size: NA
DNA: TGTGCCAGCAGCTTAGATCCGCGGAATGATGAGCAGTTCTTC
CDR3: CASSLDPRNDEQFF

V: TRBV29-1
J: TRBJ2-7
D: TRBD1
size: NA
DNA: TGCAGCGTTGAAGGTAGAAGTAGAACCGGACAGGGGGTTTCCTACGAGCAGTACTTC
CDR3: CSVEGRSRTGQGVSYEQYF

V: TRBV5-4
J: TRBJ2-5
D: TRBD1
size: NA
DNA: TGTGCCAGCAGCTTCTACTACAGGGGAAACCAAGAGACCCAGTACTTC
CDR3: CASSFYYRGNQETQYF

V: TRBV5-1
J: TRBJ1-2
D: TRBD1
size: NA
DNA: TGCGCCAGCAGCCCGGAAGGTGGGCAGGGGGTCACCTATGGCTACACCTTC
CDR3: CASSPEGGQGVTYGYTF

V: TRBV11-2
J: TRBJ2-1
D: TRBD2
size: NA
DNA: TGTGCCAGCAGCCAGGGGGCTAGCGGGGGGGCGGACAATGAGCAGTTCTTC
CDR3: CASSQGASGGADNEQFF

V: TRBV2
J: TRBJ1-6
D: NA
size: once
DNA: TGTGCCAGCAGTGAATTTTGGCAGGGGACTAATTCACCCCTCCACTTT
CDR3: CASSEFWQGTNSPLHF

V: TRBV5-6
J: TRBJ2-1
D: TRBD2
size: NA
DNA: TGTGCCAGCAGACCAAGACTAGCGGGGGGGCCGGATGAGCAGTTCTTC
CDR3: CASRPRLAGGPDEQFF

V: TRBV5-1
J: TRBJ2-3
D: TRBD2
size: NA
DNA: TGCGCCAGCAGCTTGGACGGTAGCGGGAGGAAGGATACGCAGTATTTT
CDR3: CASSLDGSGRKDTQYF

V: TRBV28
J: TRBJ1-4
D: TRBD1
size: NA
DNA: TGTGCCAGCAGTGGCGGTGGACAGGGGAATGAAAAACTGTTTTTT
CDR3: CASSGGGQGNEKLFF

V: TRBV28
J: TRBJ2-1
D: TRBD1
size: once
DNA: TGTGCCAGCAGAATCTTGACAGGGTTGGGCAATGAGCAGTTCTTC
CDR3: CASRILTGLGNEQFF

V: TRBV9
J: TRBJ2-1
D: TRBD2
size: NA
DNA: TGTGCCAGCAGCGACCGACTAGCGCTCGCCCACAATGAGCAGTTCTTC
CDR3: CASSDRLALAHNEQFF

V: TRBV19
J: TRBJ1-1
D: NA
size: NA
DNA: TGTGCCACCGTCAAGGGGGGGTCCACTGAAGCTTTCTTT
CDR3: CATVKGGSTEAFF

V: TRBV15
J: TRBJ2-3
D: NA
size: NA
DNA: TGTGCCACCAGCAGAGGAAGGACAACGGCTTACACAGATACGCAGTATTTT
CDR3: CATSRGRTTAYTDTQYF

V: TRBV11-2
J: TRBJ2-7
D: NA
size: NA
DNA: TGTGCCAGCAGCCCAATCACAGGGAGCTCCTACGAGCAGTACTTC
CDR3: CASSPITGSSYEQYF

V: TRBV30
J: TRBJ1-1
D: NA
size: NA
DNA: TGTGCCTGGAGTCTTTCAGGCAGAACTGAAGCTTTCTTT
CDR3: CAWSLSGRTEAFF

V: TRBV19
J: TRBJ1-5
D: NA
size: NA
DNA: TGTGCCAGTAGTAACCATGGGGGCTGGTCAGCTAATAGCAATCAGCCCCAGCATTTT
CDR3: CASSNHGGWSANSNQPQHF

V: TRBV19
J: TRBJ1-2
D: NA
size: NA
DNA: TGTGCCAGTGCGAGGATACACGTCGACTATGGCTACACCTTC
CDR3: CASARIHVDYGYTF

V: TRBV28
J: TRBJ2-3
D: NA
size: NA
DNA: TGTGCCGTCCCCGGAGGGGAGTCCACAGATACGCAGTATTTT
CDR3: CAVPGGESTDTQYF

V: TRBV29-1
J: TRBJ2-7
D: NA
size: NA
DNA: TGCAGCGTTGGCCAAGCCTACGAGCAGTACTTC
CDR3: CSVGQAYEQYF

V: TRBV5-4
J: TRBJ1-2
D: TRBD1
size: NA
DNA: TGTGCCAGCAGCCGTTCCAGGGCGGGGACAGGGGCCTCTTTCGTCTATGGCTACACCTTC
CDR3: CASSRSRAGTGASFVYGYTF

V: TRBV9
J: TRBJ1-1
D: NA
size: NA
DNA: TGTGCCAGCAGCGTAGGGCTGGGGCCGAACACTGAAGCTTTCTTT
CDR3: CASSVGLGPNTEAFF

V: TRBV5-4
J: TRBJ2-3
D: TRBD2
size: NA
DNA: TGTGCCAGCAGTCTGGGACTAGCGGGAAGCACAGATACGCAGTATTTT
CDR3: CASSLGLAGSTDTQYF

V: TRBV7-2
J: TRBJ1-1
D: TRBD1
size: NA
DNA: TGTGCCAGCAGCTTGGGGACAGGGGTCCACACTGAAGCTTTCTTT
CDR3: CASSLGTGVHTEAFF

V: TRBV27
J: TRBJ2-7
D: TRBD2
size: NA
DNA: TGTGCCAGCAGCCTCCTAGCGGGGGTAACCCCCTACGAGCAGTACTTC
CDR3: CASSLLAGVTPYEQYF

V: TRBV6-5
J: TRBJ2-2
D: NA
size: few
DNA: TGTGCCAGCACGACGGGAGCGAACACCGGGGAGCTGTTTTTT
CDR3: CASTTGANTGELFF

V: TRBV6-5
J: TRBJ2-3
D: TRBD2
size: NA
DNA: TGTGCCACGTGGGAGGGCGGGAGATCCACAGATACGCAGTATTTT
CDR3: CATWEGGRSTDTQYF

V: TRBV6-5
J: TRBJ2-5
D: TRBD2
size: NA
DNA: TGTGCCAGCAGAACGTGGCGGGGGGAAGAGACCCAGTACTTC
CDR3: CASRTWRGEETQYF

V: TRBV6-5
J: TRBJ2-7
D: TRBD1
size: NA
DNA: TGTGCCAGCAGTTTTGACAGGGTGAGCGAGCAGTACTTC
CDR3: CASSFDRVSEQYF

V: TRBV30
J: TRBJ1-6
D: TRBD1
size: NA
DNA: TGTGCCTGGAAAGGGGACAGGGGAAATTCACCCCTCCACTTT
CDR3: CAWKGDRGNSPLHF

V: TRBV9
J: TRBJ1-1
D: NA
size: NA
DNA: TGTGCCAGCAGCAAGGGGGGGGTGAGCACTGAAGCTTTCTTT
CDR3: CASSKGGVSTEAFF

V: TRBV27
J: TRBJ1-1
D: TRBD1
size: few
DNA: TGTGCCAGCAGTTTATCGACAGGGATGAACACTGAAGCTTTCTTT
CDR3: CASSLSTGMNTEAFF

V: TRBV7-3
J: TRBJ1-1
D: NA
size: NA
DNA: TGTGCCAGCAGCTTAATCGGGGGGGGAGGCACTGAAGCTTTCTTT
CDR3: CASSLIGGGGTEAFF

V: TRBV30
J: TRBJ1-3
D: NA
size: NA
DNA: TGTGCCTGGGGTAGGGGCGAAACTGGAAACACCATATATTTT
CDR3: CAWGRGETGNTIYF

V: TRBV30
J: TRBJ1-1
D: NA
size: few
DNA: TGTGCCTGGAGTGTGGGGGGTGGGAACACTGAAGCTTTCTTT
CDR3: CAWSVGGGNTEAFF